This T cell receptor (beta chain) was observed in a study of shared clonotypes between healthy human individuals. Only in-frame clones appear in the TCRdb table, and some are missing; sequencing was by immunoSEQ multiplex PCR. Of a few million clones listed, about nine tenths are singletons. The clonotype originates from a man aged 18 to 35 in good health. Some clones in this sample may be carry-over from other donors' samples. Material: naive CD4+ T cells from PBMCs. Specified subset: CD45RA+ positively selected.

The CDR3 here is CASTLAGGPSVNEQFF. The CDR3 nucleotides read TGCGCCAGCACGTTAGCGGGAGGGCCTTCGGTCAATGAGCAGTTCTTC. The chain joins TRBV5-1 to TRBJ2-1; 11 nucleotides agree with TRBD2. Trimming removed 6 bases from V and 6 bases from J; junction bases left unmatched: 11. Germline V gives CDR1 SGHRS, CDR2 YFSETQ. This CDR3 is built from 16 residues.